This T cell receptor (beta chain) comes out of a study of low-dose radiotherapy and immunotherapy resistance in tumors. About the study: Cohort 2 was treated with 1 Gy per fraction every two weeks, amounting to 13 Gy across 26 weeks. Ipilimumab 1 mg/kg every six weeks, together with nivolumab 240 mg every two weeks, was given intravenously to patients.

Both TCRalpha and TCRbeta chains were reverse transcribed with V-gene-specific primers. The TCRs were subjected to amplification over roughly 18 PCR cycles employing a constant-region primer in conjunction with a V-primer adapter. mRNA, after isolation, was amplified by in vitro transcription. TCRdb fed the reads into MiXCR, producing one record per CDR3 protein. The data show some 100,000 distinct CDR3 sequences, with 20% to 25% seen just once and roughly 13% held by the top ten. Time point denoted: after trial treatment. Treatment here: LDRT plus nivolumab, ipilimumab, low-dose cyclophosphamide and aspirin (RACIN trial). The donors' regimen was nivolumab, ipilimumab, aspirin, low-dose cyclophosphamide and low-dose radiotherapy. Looked up from germline, CDR1 is SGHAT and CDR2 is FQNNGV. The CDR3 runs to 16 residues. With V trimmed by 1 base and J by 3 bases, 6 bases remained unmatched.

J is TRBJ2-1 and V is TRBV11-2; 7 nucleotides match TRBD2. The origin of this receptor is a female donor with ovarian cancer. Specimen: PBMCs, collected after low-dose radiotherapy plus immunotherapy. CDR3 in DNA: TGTGCCAGCAGCTTAGTTCGGGGGGTAGGCTACAATGAGCAGTTCTTC. It specifies CASSLVRGVGYNEQFF.